These 17 T cell receptor beta chains originate from one sample sequenced in a study of radiotherapy plus CTLA-4 blockade in lung cancer. Profiling relied on immunoSEQ multiplex PCR, and the TCRdb table lists in-frame clones only, not all of them. The sample carries approximately 47,000 clones, more than 75% recorded once. The source was peripheral blood, collected from a patient treated with radiotherapy plus ipilimumab. These TCRs come from a human donor with non-small cell lung cancer who had stable disease on radiotherapy plus ipilimumab.

This chain connects TRBV30 to TRBJ2-7; D is ambiguous. Between the trimmed V and J ends, which lost 0 bases and 6 bases, there was a span of 9 bases. CDR3 length: 12 residues. Germline CDR1 GTSNPN, CDR2 SVGIG (reference sequence). The CDR3, as DNA: TGTGCCTGGAGTGTACATAGAGGCGAGCAGTACTTC. Translating it yields CAWSVHRGEQYF.

This rearrangement joins TRBV28 to TRBJ2-1, with TRBD2 matching over 12 bases. V shed 5 bases, J shed 3 bases, and the junction held 8 bases outside the gene matches. Germline CDR1 MDHEN, CDR2 SYDVKM. The CDR3 is 17 amino acids. The CDR3 region has the DNA TGTGCCAGCAGTATATCCTCACTAGCGGGAGGCTACAATGAGCAGTTCTTC. Its translation: CASSISSLAGGYNEQFF.

This chain connects TRBV7-9 to TRBJ2-7; D uncertain. The V end lost 1 base, the J end lost 6 bases, and 7 bases lay between the germline ends. Germline values: CDR1 SEHNR, CDR2 FQNEAQ (reference sequence). The CDR3 sequence is 12 residues long. CDR3 amino acids: CASSLGGTEQYF. The CDR3 DNA is TGTGCCAGCAGCTTAGGTGGCACCGAGCAGTACTTC.

The chain recombines TRBV5-1 with TRBJ2-7; TRBD2 aligns across 7 bases. The CDR3 has 12 residues. Trimming cost V 4 bases and J 3 bases; bases outside gene matches: 1. CDR1 and CDR2 (germline): SGHRS, YFSETQ. The CDR3 nucleotides are TGCGCCAGCAGCGGGGACTACTACGAGCAGTACTTC. Amino acids: CASSGDYYEQYF.

This chain joins TRBV2 and TRBJ1-5, with D unresolved. This CDR3 spans 17 amino acids. Germline V CDR1 and CDR2: SNHLY, FYNNEI. The V end was cut by 6 bases, the J end by 0 bases, with 18 bases between. CDR3 protein: CASRDGGSHYSNQPQHF. The CDR3 coding sequence is TGTGCCAGCAGGGACGGAGGATCCCATTATAGCAATCAGCCCCAGCATTTT. Full variable domain (rest looked up from reference TRBV2 and TRBJ1-5): EPEVTQTPSHQVTQMGQEVILRCVPISNHLYFYWYRQILGQKVEFLVSFYNNEISEKSEIFDDQFSVERPDGSNFTLKIRSTKLEDSAMYFCASRDGGSHYSNQPQHFGDGTRLSIL.

In its sample, this clone was seen a few times. The V and J genes are TRBV6-5 and TRBJ1-2, with D unclear. V was clipped by 0 bases and J by 8 bases, with 10 bases between them. The CDR3 length is 13 residues. Germline values: CDR1 MNHEY, CDR2 SVGAGI. The CDR3 nucleotides read TGTGCCAGCAGTTACTCGACCGGGAGGGGCTACACCTTC. Translation: CASSYSTGRGYTF.

The gene calls are TRBV25-1 and TRBJ1-4; TRBD1 matches 7 bases. The germline V gene has CDR1 MGHDK and CDR2 SYGVNS. The CDR3 has 16 residues. The trim removed 3 bases at V and 6 bases at J, leaving 10 bases unmatched. CDR3 sequence (DNA): TGTGCCAGCAGTGAGGGACGAGGACAGGCTGATGAAAAACTGTTTTTT. Translated, it gives CASSEGRGQADEKLFF.

This clone was seen more than once but under ten times. The chain combines TRBV4-3 with TRBJ2-7, with 7 bases matching TRBD1. This CDR3 has 12 residues. The junction had 7 bases not matched to a gene; V was cut back by 10 bases and J by 4 bases. CDR1 and CDR2 from the germline V gene are LGHNA and YSLEER. The DNA for the CDR3 is TGCGCCAACTCCGACAGGGAGTACGAGCAGTACTTC. Its translation is CANSDREYEQYF.

V is TRBV7-8 and J is TRBJ2-1; D perhaps matches TRBD2 (5 bases). V gave up 2 bases and J gave up 7 bases, with 18 bases separating them. The CDR3 loop spans 16 amino acids. Germline CDR1 is SGHVS and CDR2 is FQNEAQ. The CDR3 nucleotides read TGTGCCAGCAGCTTATTCCGGGCCCCCGGGGTAAATGAGCAGTTCTTC. This codes for CASSLFRAPGVNEQFF.

The sample holds one count of this clone. The chain uses TRBV5-4 and TRBJ2-1; TRBD2 is a possible D gene (6 bases). Trimming cost V 2 bases and J 8 bases, with 14 bases left between them. From germline, CDR1 is SGHNT and CDR2 YYREEE (reference sequence). This CDR3 region has 14 residues. Here the CDR3 reads CASSLSGTGDEQFF. The CDR3 bases are TGTGCCAGCAGCTTATCGGGGACGGGGGATGAGCAGTTCTTC.

This chain links TRBV2 with TRBJ2-3; D is possibly TRBD2 (6 bases). The germline V gene encodes CDR1 SNHLY and CDR2 FYNNEI. The ends were cut back, 10 bases at V and 0 bases at J, with 20 bases in the middle. The CDR3 extends over 16 amino acids. CDR3 coding DNA: TGTGCCATCGGACTGGGACTCCAGGCTAGCACAGATACGCAGTATTTT. This codes for CAIGLGLQASTDTQYF.

The chain joins TRBV10-3 to TRBJ1-4; D unresolved. Germline CDR1 reads ENHRY; CDR2 reads SYGVKD. The germline V and J ends were trimmed by 2 bases and 3 bases, with 7 bases remaining between them. The CDR3 runs to 14 residues. The CDR3, as DNA: TGTGCCATCAGTGAGGGGGAGTCTAATGAAAAACTGTTTTTT. It is translated as CAISEGESNEKLFF.

This chain connects TRBV4-1 to TRBJ1-5; 7 nucleotides align to TRBD1. Trimming removed 4 bases from V and 3 bases from J; junction bases left unmatched: 9. CDR3 size: 16 residues. Germline assignment: CDR1 MGHRA and CDR2 YSYEKL. The CDR3 loop reads CASSREQGRNNQPQHF. The CDR3 DNA is TGCGCCAGCAGCCGCGAACAGGGGAGAAACAATCAGCCCCAGCATTTT.

The rearrangement joins TRBV18 to TRBJ2-7, with 7 bases that match TRBD1. V shed 6 bases, J shed 7 bases, and the junction held 18 bases outside the gene matches. Germline CDR1 reads KGHSH; CDR2 reads LQKENI. The CDR3 sequence is 16 residues long. CDR3 residues: CASSAIPNRGIGEQYF. The CDR3 DNA is TGTGCCAGCTCTGCAATCCCCAACAGGGGAATAGGGGAGCAGTACTTC.

The chain has TRBV6-4 and TRBJ2-3; D perhaps matches TRBD1 (6 bases). Germline-derived CDR1 and CDR2 are MRHNA and SNTAGT. The CDR3 contains 15 residues. The V end lost 0 bases, the J end lost 0 bases, and 7 bases lay between the germline ends. The CDR3 protein is CASSDSRGSTDTQYF. CDR3 nucleotides: TGTGCCAGCAGTGACTCAAGGGGGAGCACAGATACGCAGTATTTT.

The chain uses TRBV4-1 and TRBJ2-6; TRBD1 aligns across 7 bases. The CDR3 is made up of 16 amino acids. Per germline, CDR1 MGHRA and CDR2 YSYEKL. J gave up 1 base and V 4 bases, and 4 bases lay outside the gene matches. This CDR3 reads CASSLTGESGANVLTF. The DNA of the CDR3 is TGCGCCAGCAGCCTCACAGGGGAGTCTGGGGCCAACGTCCTGACTTTC.

This chain joins TRBV7-2 and TRBJ1-5; D is unresolved. Germline V gene lookup returns CDR1 SGHTA and CDR2 FQGNSA. V was cut by 3 bases and J by 5 bases, with 14 bases left in between. The CDR3 extends over 15 amino acids. Here the CDR3 reads CASSFSVNADQPQHF. The CDR3 DNA reads as TGTGCCAGCAGCTTTAGCGTTAATGCGGATCAGCCCCAGCATTTT. Filled out from reference TRBV7-2 and TRBJ1-5, the complete variable domain reads GAGVSQSPSNKVTEKGKDVELRCDPISGHTALYWYRQSLGQGLEFLIYFQGNSAPDKSGLPSDRFSAERTGGSVSTLTIQRTQQEDSAVYLCASSFSVNADQPQHFGDGTRLSIL.